These 25 T cell receptor beta chains came from one sample sequenced in a study of cytomegalovirus exposure and HLA in healthy donors. Here immunoSEQ multiplex PCR was the method, and the copy in TCRdb shows in-frame clones only, minus some. This table has 97,000 or so clones, roughly 87% appearing once. The specimen sequenced was PBMCs. The source is a man younger than 35 in good health and CMV-seropositive.

The chain's CDR3 is CASSLYPRQTTDTQYF. As DNA, the CDR3 is TGCGCCAGCAGCCTCTACCCACGACAGACCACAGATACGCAGTATTTT. J is TRBJ2-3 and V is TRBV5-1; maybe TRBD1 (5 bases). Germline assignment: CDR1 SGHRS and CDR2 YFSETQ. Trimming left V 4 bases short and J 2 bases short, with 17 bases between. This CDR3 has 16 amino acids.

This chain joins TRBV7-2 and TRBJ2-3, with a tentative D call TRBD1 (6 bases). Trimming took 1 base from V and 0 from J, leaving 11 bases between them. CDR3 size: 16 residues. Germline V CDR1 and CDR2: SGHTA, FQGNSA. DNA for the CDR3: TGTGCCAGCAGCTTAGGAGGACAGATAAGCACAGATACGCAGTATTTT. Protein: CASSLGGQISTDTQYF.

The J gene is TRBJ2-1, the V gene TRBV10-1, with TRBD2 matching 7 bases. V shed 3 bases, J shed 9 bases, and the junction held 5 bases outside the gene matches. Germline V lookup: CDR1 WNHNN, CDR2 SYGVQD (reference sequence). The CDR3 is made up of 13 amino acids. CDR3 protein: CASSDLGGGEQFF. The CDR3 DNA follows: TGCGCCAGCAGTGATTTGGGCGGGGGTGAGCAGTTCTTC.

The rearrangement links TRBV2 to TRBJ2-3; TRBD2 matches 9 bases. This CDR3 has 16 residues. Germline CDR1 SNHLY, CDR2 FYNNEI. V lost 3 bases to trimming and J lost 6 bases; unmatched junction nucleotides: 10. The DNA for the CDR3 is TGTGCCAGCAGTGATATCCTAGCGGGACGCGGGGATACGCAGTATTTT. Translation: CASSDILAGRGDTQYF.

The chain has TRBV4-2 and TRBJ2-5; 11 bases line up with TRBD1. Germline V gives CDR1 LGHNA, CDR2 YNFKEQ. V trimming: 4 bases; J trimming: 4 bases; junction bases outside the gene matches: 5. This CDR3 is 15 amino acids long. Here the CDR3 DNA reads TGTGCCAGCAGCCCCCGGGACAGGGGGAGAGAGACCCAGTACTTC. It translates to CASSPRDRGRETQYF.

V is TRBV27 and J is TRBJ2-7, with unresolved D. The CDR3 totals 13 residues. CDR1 MNHEY and CDR2 SMNVEV come from the germline V gene (reference sequence). The germline V and J ends were trimmed by 6 bases and 3 bases, with 12 bases remaining between them. CDR3 nucleotide sequence: TGTGCCAGCAGCTTCAGGTTGAACTACGAGCAGTACTTC. It codes for CASSFRLNYEQYF.

This clone was detected once. The gene calls are TRBV19 and TRBJ2-3; 9 bases are shared with TRBD2. The germline gives CDR1 LNHDA, CDR2 SQIVND (reference sequence). This CDR3 has 16 amino acids. V was pared by 6 bases and J by 0 bases, with 7 bases of the junction left unmatched. CDR3 coding DNA: TGTGCCAGTAGAGAGAAAGCGGGGGGAAGCACAGATACGCAGTATTTT. Protein: CASREKAGGSTDTQYF.

The genes are TRBV13 and TRBJ2-1; TRBD2 matches at 9 bases. CDR3 size: 18 residues. Germline CDR1 PRHDT, CDR2 FYEKMQ (reference sequence). The J segment lost 7 bases and the V segment lost 5 bases, leaving 18 bases of the junction unmatched. This CDR3 reads CASSQTSLLAGAGNEQFF. As DNA, the CDR3 is TGTGCCAGCAGCCAAACCTCACTATTAGCGGGGGCGGGGAATGAGCAGTTCTTC.

The gene calls are TRBV7-9 and TRBJ1-1; D is possibly TRBD1 (5 bases). Looked up from germline, CDR1 is SEHNR and CDR2 is FQNEAQ (reference sequence). Trimming removed 2 bases at V and 3 bases at J, with 10 bases between. CDR3 length equals 14 residues. CDR3 coding DNA: TGTGCCAGCAGCTTATTAGGAGGGGACACTGAAGCTTTCTTT. Translated: CASSLLGGDTEAFF.

This chain connects TRBV5-5 to TRBJ2-7, with 7 bases aligning to TRBD1. Germline loops: CDR1 SGHKS, CDR2 YYEKEE (reference sequence). V dropped 2 bases and J dropped 4; count of bases not matched to a gene: 12. The length of the CDR3 is 16 residues. CDR3 DNA: TGTGCCAGCAGCTTAGTACCCCAGGGGGTTATTTACGAGCAGTACTTC. Translation gives CASSLVPQGVIYEQYF.

The chain carries TRBV5-1 and TRBJ2-2, with 8 bases that match TRBD1. The CDR3 extends over 14 amino acids. V lost 0 bases, J lost 7 bases, and 2 bases stayed unmatched. Germline V gene data show CDR1 as SGHRS and CDR2 as YFSETQ. The CDR3 here is CASSLDRGVGELFF. CDR3 coding DNA: TGCGCCAGCAGCTTGGACAGGGGGGTCGGGGAGCTGTTTTTT.

The gene calls are TRBV29-1 and TRBJ2-7; 8 bases line up with TRBD1. Germline CDR1 SQVTM, CDR2 ANQGSEA. The CDR3 totals 12 residues. V was clipped by 3 bases and J by 5 bases; unmatched bases: 3. This CDR3 is CSVDQGANEQYF. CDR3 sequence (DNA): TGCAGCGTTGACCAGGGGGCGAACGAGCAGTACTTC.

The genes are TRBV7-9 and TRBJ1-4, with 8 bases that match TRBD1. Trimming cost V 1 base and J 5 bases; bases outside gene matches: 6. Germline values: CDR1 SEHNR, CDR2 FQNEAQ (reference sequence). There are 16 residues in the CDR3. This CDR3 reads CASSLGSTGENEKLFF. The CDR3 DNA is TGTGCCAGCAGCTTAGGTTCGACAGGGGAAAATGAAAAACTGTTTTTT.

On this clone itself: The junction and the germline gene differ at one end; a read error may be behind it. V and J are TRBV11-2 and TRBJ2-3, with 8 positions matching TRBD2. The CDR3 runs 17 residues. CDR1 and CDR2 from the germline V gene are SGHAT and FQNNGV. In nucleotides, the CDR3 is TGTGCCAACAGCTTAGATCGTGGTAGCGGGATCACAGATACGCAGTATTTT. Its translation is CANSLDRGSGITDTQYF. The whole variable domain, filled in from reference TRBV11-2 and TRBJ2-3, reads EAGVAQSPRYKIIEKRQSVAFWCNPISGHATLYWYQQILGQGPKLLIQFQNNGVVDDSQLPKDRFSAERLKGVDSTLKIQPAKLEDSAVYLCANSLDRGSGITDTQYFGPGTRLTVL.

The chain employs TRBV7-3 and TRBJ2-1, with D unclear. The V end lost 2 bases, the J end lost 2 bases, and 7 bases lay between the germline ends. From germline, CDR1 is SGHTA and CDR2 FQGTGA. The CDR3 spans 14 residues. CDR3 in DNA: TGTGCCAGCAGCTTATCCTCTACCTACAATGAGCAGTTCTTC. Encoded protein: CASSLSSTYNEQFF. Full variable domain (outside the CDR3, taken from reference TRBV7-3 and TRBJ2-1): GAGVSQTPSNKVTEKGKYVELRCDPISGHTALYWYRQSLGQGPEFLIYFQGTGAADDSGLPNDRFFAVRPEGSVSTLKIQRTERGDSAVYLCASSLSSTYNEQFFGPGTRLTVL.

The gene calls are TRBV7-2 and TRBJ2-4; D is possibly TRBD2 (6 bases). Germline lookup yields CDR1 SGHTA and CDR2 FQGNSA. CDR3 length equals 15 residues. V lost 1 base and J lost 0, with 7 bases in between. The CDR3 DNA follows: TGTGCCAGCAGCTTAGTGGGGGGAGCCAAAAACATTCAGTACTTC. This gives the protein CASSLVGGAKNIQYF.

The rearrangement joins TRBV28 to TRBJ1-2; D remains ambiguous. The CDR3 totals 15 residues. In germline, CDR1 is MDHEN, CDR2 SYDVKM. Between the trimmed V and J ends, which lost 7 bases and 1 base, there was a span of 16 bases. The CDR3 DNA reads TGTGCCAGCACTGACCTCGGCTCTAGTAACTATGGCTACACCTTC. Protein product: CASTDLGSSNYGYTF.

The V call is TRBV7-8, the J call TRBJ1-3; D gene ambiguous. This CDR3 spans 18 amino acids. Trimming shortened V by 4 bases and J by 0 bases, and 19 bases separated the two germline ends. Germline V gene sequence: CDR1 SGHVS, CDR2 FQNEAQ. The CDR3 loop is CASSSNTRTGSSGNTIYF. CDR3 bases: TGTGCCAGCAGCTCCAATACCCGGACGGGAAGCTCTGGAAACACCATATATTTT.

V usage is TRBV7-9 and J usage is TRBJ2-1; 7 nucleotides agree with TRBD2. The CDR3 is 16 residues long. Germline V gives CDR1 SEHNR, CDR2 FQNEAQ (reference sequence). Germline trimming cut 0 bases from V and 2 bases from J; bases unmatched to any gene: 4. CDR3 region: CASSLALGTTYNEQFF. The CDR3 bases are TGTGCCAGCAGCTTAGCTCTTGGGACTACCTACAATGAGCAGTTCTTC.

The chain is built from TRBV12-5 and TRBJ2-5; TRBD1 aligns across 12 bases. The CDR3 is 15 amino acids. V lost 4 bases and J lost 5; bases outside the gene matches: 5. Germline CDR1 LGHNT, CDR2 FRNRAP. The DNA of the CDR3 is TGTGCTAGTGGTTCCGGGACAGGGGGCGCGGAGACCCAGTACTTC. Its protein product is CASGSGTGGAETQYF.

The chain uses TRBV7-6 and TRBJ1-4; D ambiguous. V lost 5 bases, J lost 7 bases, and 5 bases lay in between. The CDR3 is made up of 11 amino acids. Germline CDR1 reads SGHVS; CDR2 reads FNYEAQ. CDR3 protein: CASSPGEKLFF. CDR3 nucleotide sequence: TGTGCCAGCAGCCCGGGTGAAAAACTGTTTTTT.

The V gene is TRBV10-1, the J gene TRBJ1-3; the match to TRBD1 covers 7 bases. Trimming at V came to 7 bases and at J to 2 bases, leaving 5 bases not matched to a gene. The CDR3 consists of 14 residues. Germline lookup yields CDR1 WNHNN and CDR2 SYGVQD (reference sequence). The CDR3 sequence: CASTATGPGNTIYF. DNA for the CDR3: TGCGCCAGCACTGCGACAGGGCCTGGAAACACCATATATTTT.

The CDR3 sequence: CASSRLAGGSYNEQFF. Here the CDR3 DNA reads TGCGCCAGCAGCCGACTAGCGGGGGGATCCTACAATGAGCAGTTCTTC. This chain joins TRBV4-3 and TRBJ2-1; TRBD2 matches 13 bases. Germline-derived CDR1 and CDR2 are LGHNA and YSLEER. Trimming at V came to 4 bases and at J to 1 base, leaving 1 base not matched to a gene. The length of the CDR3 is 16 residues.

The chain is built from TRBV27 and TRBJ1-1; 7 bases line up with TRBD1. Germline CDR1 MNHEY, CDR2 SMNVEV (reference sequence). Germline trimming cut 5 bases from V and 5 bases from J; bases unmatched to any gene: 11. There are 15 residues in the CDR3. CDR3 DNA: TGTGCCAGCAGTCTGGAACAGTCAGGGGGGACTGAAGCTTTCTTT. Translated: CASSLEQSGGTEAFF.

CDR3 coding DNA: TGTGCCAGCAGCCGAGGACAAGCCATTTACAATGAGCAGTTCTTC. It is translated as CASSRGQAIYNEQFF. The genes are TRBV7-3 and TRBJ2-1; TRBD1 might be the D (5 bases). Trimming pared 5 bases from V and 4 bases from J, leaving 15 bases between. CDR1 is SGHTA, CDR2 FQGTGA, per germline. This CDR3 has 15 residues.